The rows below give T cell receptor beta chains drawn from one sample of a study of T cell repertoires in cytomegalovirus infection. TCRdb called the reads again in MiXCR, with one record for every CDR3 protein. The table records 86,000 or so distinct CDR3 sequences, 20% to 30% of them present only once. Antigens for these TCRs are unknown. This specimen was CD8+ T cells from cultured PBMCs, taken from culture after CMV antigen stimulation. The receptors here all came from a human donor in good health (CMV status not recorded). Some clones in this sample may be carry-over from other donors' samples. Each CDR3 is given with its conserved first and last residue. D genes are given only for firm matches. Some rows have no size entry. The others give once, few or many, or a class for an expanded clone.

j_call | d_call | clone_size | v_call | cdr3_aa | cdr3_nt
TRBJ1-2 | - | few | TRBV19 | CASSIGLAAGHNYGYTF | TGTGCCAGTAGTATAGGTTTAGCTGCCGGACATAACTATGGCTACACCTTC
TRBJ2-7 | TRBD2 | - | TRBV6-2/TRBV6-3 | CAASPAGLYEQYF | TGTGCCGCCAGCCCAGCGGGACTCTACGAGCAGTACTTC
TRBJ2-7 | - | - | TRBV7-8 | CASSPPLYEQYF | TGTGCCAGCAGCCCGCCCCTATACGAGCAGTACTTC
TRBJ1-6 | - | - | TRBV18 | CASSPYPDFSYNSPLHF | TGTGCCAGCTCACCATATCCAGACTTCTCCTATAATTCACCCCTCCACTTT
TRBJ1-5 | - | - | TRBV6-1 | CASSELGIGHF | TGTGCCAGCAGTGAACTAGGAATTGGGCATTTT
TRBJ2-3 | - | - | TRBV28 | CASSPTDEAAQYF | TGTGCCAGCAGTCCAACGGACGAAGCCGCGCAGTATTTT
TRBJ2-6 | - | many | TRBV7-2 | CASSLVSIAGANVLTF | TGTGCCAGCAGCTTAGTTTCAATAGCTGGGGCCAACGTCCTGACTTTC
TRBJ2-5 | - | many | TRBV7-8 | CASSLGKGIQETQYF | TGTGCCAGCAGCTTAGGGAAAGGGATCCAAGAGACCCAGTACTTC
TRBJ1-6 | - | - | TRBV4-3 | CASSQESQGYSPLHF | TGCGCCAGCAGCCAAGAGAGCCAGGGTTATTCACCCCTCCACTTT
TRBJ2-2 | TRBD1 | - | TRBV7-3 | CASSPRQGAGELVF | TGTGCCAGCAGCCCGCGACAGGGTGCCGGGGAGCTGGTTTTT
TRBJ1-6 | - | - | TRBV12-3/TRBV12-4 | CASSFQQNNSPLHF | TGTGCCAGCAGTTTCCAACAGAATAATTCACCCCTCCACTTT
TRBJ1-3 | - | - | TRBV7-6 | CASSLVSGTYSGNTIYF | TGTGCCAGCAGCTTAGTTTCAGGGACCTACTCTGGAAACACCATATATTTT
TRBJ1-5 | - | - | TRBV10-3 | CAISEGSGVNQPQHF | TGTGCCATCAGTGAGGGGTCAGGGGTCAATCAGCCCCAGCATTTT
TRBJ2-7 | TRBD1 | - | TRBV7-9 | CASSPSTGPYEQYF | TGTGCCAGCAGCCCGTCGACAGGGCCCTACGAGCAGTACTTC
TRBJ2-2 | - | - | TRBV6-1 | CASRGENTGELFF | TGTGCCAGCCGAGGCGAGAACACCGGGGAGCTGTTTTTT
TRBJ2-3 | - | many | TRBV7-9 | CASSLVLDVTDTQYF | TGTGCCAGCAGCTTAGTACTGGATGTCACAGATACGCAGTATTTT
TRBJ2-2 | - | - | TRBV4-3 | CASSQDAGPGELFF | TGCGCCAGCAGCCAAGATGCAGGGCCAGGGGAGCTGTTTTTT
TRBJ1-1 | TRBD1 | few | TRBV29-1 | CSAEGQETTEAFF | TGCAGCGCCGAGGGACAGGAAACAACTGAAGCTTTCTTT
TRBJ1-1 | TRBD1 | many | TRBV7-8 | CASSLGTGDLVSEAFF | TGTGCCAGCAGCCTGGGGACAGGGGATTTGGTATCTGAAGCTTTCTTT
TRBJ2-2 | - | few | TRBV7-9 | CASSPPPGGANTGELFF | TGTGCCAGCAGCCCCCCGCCGGGGGGCGCGAACACCGGGGAGCTGTTTTTT
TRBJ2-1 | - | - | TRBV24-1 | CATSEVSSDSAQFF | TGTGCCACCAGTGAAGTATCGTCAGACAGTGCCCAGTTCTTC
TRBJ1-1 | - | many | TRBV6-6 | CASSYYTANTEAFF | TGTGCCAGCAGTTACTACACGGCCAACACTGAAGCTTTCTTT
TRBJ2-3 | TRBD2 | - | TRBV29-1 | CSGQTSGGITDTQYF | TGCAGCGGACAGACTAGCGGGGGTATCACAGATACGCAGTATTTT
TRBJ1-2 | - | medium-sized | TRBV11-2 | CASSLDHNPARRYGYTF | TGTGCCAGCAGCTTAGATCACAACCCCGCGAGGCGATATGGCTACACCTTC
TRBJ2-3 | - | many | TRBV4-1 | CASSYYLTSDTQYF | TGCGCCAGCAGCTATTATTTGACGTCAGATACGCAGTATTTT
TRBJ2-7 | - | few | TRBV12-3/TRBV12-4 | CASSLALPGPLYEQYF | TGTGCCAGCAGCCTCGCCCTCCCCGGTCCGCTCTACGAGCAGTACTTC
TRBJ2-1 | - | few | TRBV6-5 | CASRRDRGGAGNEQFF | TGTGCCAGCAGGCGGGATAGGGGGGGGGCTGGCAATGAGCAGTTCTTC
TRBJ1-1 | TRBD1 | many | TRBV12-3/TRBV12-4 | CASRVWTGSTTEAFF | TGTGCCAGCAGGGTATGGACAGGGTCTACCACTGAAGCTTTCTTT
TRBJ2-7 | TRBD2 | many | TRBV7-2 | CASSLGSGRSSYEQYF | TGTGCCAGCAGCTTAGGTAGCGGGAGGTCCTCCTACGAGCAGTACTTC
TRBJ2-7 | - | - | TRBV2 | CASSAESSYEQYF | TGTGCCAGCAGTGCGGAGTCCTCCTACGAGCAGTACTTC
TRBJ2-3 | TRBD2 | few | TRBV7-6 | CASSLGSGGGTDTQYF | TGTGCCAGCAGCTTAGGCAGTGGGGGGGGCACAGATACGCAGTATTTT
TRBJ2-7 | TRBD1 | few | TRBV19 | CASSIARDSSYEQYF | TGTGCCAGTAGTATAGCCAGGGACAGCTCCTACGAGCAGTACTTC